The clone carrying this T cell receptor (beta chain) was observed at least ten times. The source of the sample is a study of T cells in Graves' hyperthyroidism and ophthalmopathy. TCR beta CDR3 region amplification was performed from RNA transcripts. HTBI primers were used for first-round RT-PCR of the TCR CDR3. Each CDR3 protein gets one entry after TCRdb re-called the multiplex PCR reads with MiXCR. The sample shows about 570,000 distinct CDR3 sequences, 14% of them seen only once. The CDR3 loop spans 14 amino acids. V was cut by 1 base and J by 3 bases, with 9 bases left in between. The receptor comes from a woman between 35 and 50 years old with Graves' hyperthyroidism. The sample was blood. The rearrangement links TRBV12-3 or TRBV12-4 to TRBJ2-5, with a weak D call TRBD1 (6 bases). The CDR3 here is CASSLGQVEETQYF. As DNA, the CDR3 is TGTGCCAGCAGTTTAGGACAGGTGGAAGAGACCCAGTACTTC.